This TCR beta chain originates from a study of shared T cell receptors in the human thymus. Sequencing was performed with immunoSEQ multiplex PCR; in TCRdb, only in-frame clones are kept and a portion is missing. In the table there are hundreds of thousands of clones, 87% of which are singletons. These data are also associated with another study on human thymus T cells.

Sequenced: thymocytes. The receptor was derived from a boy younger than two with a congenital heart defect.

The CDR3, as DNA: TGCGCCAGCAGCTTGGCTCCCGGCCAGACAGGGGAGATGGATACGCAGTATTTT. Translated, it gives CASSLAPGQTGEMDTQYF. V usage is TRBV5-1 and J usage is TRBJ2-3; 8 bases are shared with TRBD1. Germline lookup yields CDR1 SGHRS and CDR2 YFSETQ. The J segment lost 6 bases and the V segment lost 0 bases, leaving 15 bases of the junction unmatched. This CDR3 is built from 18 residues.